This TCR beta chain was documented in a study of T cell responses to AZD1222 COVID-19 vaccine. Study-wide results and caveats: Increased Spike-specific TCR breadth and depth were observed after two AZD1222 doses.

V was shortened by 2 bases and J by 2 bases, with 10 bases between the two germline ends. Germline CDR1 SGHTA, CDR2 FQGNSA. The CDR3 contains 14 residues. Clones were read by immunoSEQ multiplex PCR, and TCRdb kept only the in-frame ones, dropping some. The sample has about 50,000 clones, about 80% seen once. Remarks on this clone: Antigen specificity is unknown.

The sequence came from an adult who received the AZD1222 COVID-19 vaccine. V gene TRBV7-2 combines with J gene TRBJ2-7, with a tentative D call TRBD2 (6 bases). The sequenced sample was peripheral blood, obtained 28 days after the second AZD1222 dose. For the CDR3, the DNA is TGTGCCAGCAGCTTAAACCCGGGGGCCTACGAGCAGTACTTC. Amino acids: CASSLNPGAYEQYF.